Reported below is one TCR beta chain. These data originate in a study of CD8 T cells in Susac syndrome. V lost 2 bases, J lost 3 bases, and 5 bases stayed unmatched. The CDR3 has 16 amino acids. RNA in amounts of 0.5 to 1 ug was reverse transcribed with random hexamers. TCRdb re-derived calls from the immunoSEQ multiplex PCR reads in MiXCR, one entry per CDR3 protein. Among roughly 110,000 distinct CDR3 sequences listed, approximately 93% were seen once. The sequencing input was CD8+ T cells from PBMCs. The V gene is TRBV12-3 or TRBV12-4, the J gene TRBJ1-3; TRBD1 matches at 9 bases. This TCR derives from a human donor with Susac syndrome. The CDR3 DNA sequence: TGTGCCAGCAGTTTATCTGCGGGACAGGGTGGAAACACCATATATTTT. Its protein product is CASSLSAGQGGNTIYF.